Below, one T cell receptor beta chain is given with its context. The data were taken from a study of post-analysis software for immune sequencing data. Germline trimming cut 5 bases from V and 6 bases from J; bases unmatched to any gene: 6. The CDR3 has 15 amino acids. Germline-derived CDR1 and CDR2 are MNHEY and SVGEGT. Unique molecular identifiers featured in each of the TCR beta cDNA libraries. TCRdb reprocessed the PCR reads with MiXCR, giving one entry per CDR3 protein. The sample lists about 160,000 distinct CDR3 sequences, roughly 35% occurring once. The TCR was taken from a girl under 18 with multiple sclerosis. This rearrangement joins TRBV6-2 or TRBV6-3 to TRBJ2-1; 11 positions agree with TRBD2. Sequenced here: blood, sampled after autologous hematopoietic stem cell transplantation. CDR3 nucleotides: TGTGCCAGCAGTCGACTAGCGGGAAATTTCAATGAGCAGTTCTTC. Residues: CASSRLAGNFNEQFF.